These 20 T cell receptor beta chains came from one sample sequenced in a study of prognosis after radiotherapy for stage I lung cancer. TCR beta CDR3 was amplified from genomic DNA by two-round multiplex PCR. Individual primers that were specific to each TRBV and TRBJ gene served in first-round PCR. TCRdb ran MiXCR on the multiplex PCR reads and lists one entry per CDR3 protein. The sample records fewer than 35,000 distinct CDR3 sequences, around 48% being singletons. Sequenced material: PBMCs, taken before or after stereotactic body radiation therapy (not recorded which). All receptors derive from a donor aged 50 or older with non-small cell lung cancer.

This clonotype is medium-sized by share. The V gene is TRBV5-1, the J gene TRBJ2-1; TRBD2 matches at 10 bases. CDR1 is SGHRS and CDR2 is YFSETQ in the germline V gene. This CDR3 comprises 17 residues. V trimming: 1 base; J trimming: 9 bases; junction bases outside the gene matches: 13. The CDR3 sequence: CASSLMGAASGSGEQFF. CDR3 bases: TGCGCCAGCAGCTTGATGGGTGCGGCTAGCGGGAGTGGTGAGCAGTTCTTC.

This chain joins TRBV27 and TRBJ2-7, with D maybe TRBD2 (6 bases). The V and J ends lost 6 bases and 6 bases respectively, with 12 bases between them. From germline, CDR1 is MNHEY and CDR2 SMNVEV (reference sequence). This CDR3 is 12 amino acids long. CDR3 DNA sequence: TGTGCCAGCAGAAGTCAGGGAGGCGAGCAGTACTTC. Its translation is CASRSQGGEQYF.

This clonotype was counted many times. The CDR3 here is CASSYVKGPSYEQYF. The CDR3 DNA follows: TGTGCCAGCAGTTACGTAAAGGGGCCCTCCTACGAGCAGTACTTC. The gene calls are TRBV6-5 and TRBJ2-7, with a weak D call TRBD1 (5 bases). CDR3 size: 15 residues. The V end was cut by 2 bases, the J end by 0 bases, with 11 bases between. The germline CDR1 and CDR2 sequences are MNHEY and SVGAGI.

This clonotype was found a few times. This may be a read error: a much more frequent sequence differs by one nucleotide. V and J are TRBV7-9 and TRBJ2-5; 7 bases are shared with TRBD2. Germline V gene lookup returns CDR1 SEHNR and CDR2 FQNEAQ (reference sequence). This CDR3 contains 13 residues. The CDR3 is CASSLAGGETRYF. The DNA of the CDR3 is TGTGCCAGCAGCTTAGCGGGGGGGGAGACCCGGTACTTC.

This clonotype was counted many times. This chain joins TRBV3-2 and TRBJ1-5; TRBD1, as called in the table, went unchecked against the DNA. TRBV3-2 counts as a pseudogene. The CDR3 spans 15 residues. The CDR3 reads CASSRPQGPQQPQHF. The CDR3 bases are TGTGCCAGCAGCCGACCACAGGGACCCCAACAGCCCCAGCATTTT.

The rearrangement uses TRBV11-2 and TRBJ2-3; D is perhaps TRBD1 (6 bases). The CDR3 spans 15 residues. Trimming removed 1 base at V and 7 bases at J, with 15 bases between. From germline, CDR1 is SGHAT and CDR2 FQNNGV. In nucleotides, the CDR3 is TGTGCCAGCAGCTTAGGGATAACAGGGACATATACGCAGTATTTT. Amino acids: CASSLGITGTYTQYF.

This clonotype appeared a few times. With a far larger clone one base away, a read error is the likely cause. This chain uses TRBV6-1 with TRBJ2-1; D gene ambiguous. The CDR3 totals 11 residues. Per the germline V gene, CDR1 is MNHNS and CDR2 is SASEGT. The CDR3 loop reads CAISDGLVQFF. The DNA of the CDR3 is TGTGCCATCAGTGACGGGCTGGTGCAGTTCTTC.

This clonotype was seen a handful of times. A far bigger clonotype differs at one base, so this is likely a read error. The chain has TRBV6-1 and TRBJ2-1; 8 positions agree with TRBD2. Germline loops: CDR1 MNHNS, CDR2 SASEGT. J lost 0 bases, V lost 10 bases, and 8 bases had no gene match. This CDR3 spans 15 amino acids. The CDR3 bases are TGTGCCATCAGCTTACTAGCGGTCTCCTACAATGAGCAGTTCTTC. This encodes CAISLLAVSYNEQFF.

The rearrangement links TRBV6-2 or TRBV6-3 to TRBJ1-6, with a possible D match to TRBD1 (5 bases). Germline V lookup: CDR1 MNHEY, CDR2 SVGEGT. With 2 bases removed from V and 7 bases from J, the gap between germline ends came to 15 bases. The CDR3 is made up of 16 amino acids. The CDR3 DNA reads as TGTGCCAGCAGTTACGCCCAAGCGGGGGTCAATTCACCCCTCCACTTT. It is translated as CASSYAQAGVNSPLHF.

The gene calls are TRBV6-4 and TRBJ2-1, with TRBD2 matching over 8 bases. V lost 4 bases to trimming and J lost 8 bases; unmatched junction nucleotides: 10. CDR1 is MRHNA and CDR2 is SNTAGT in the germline V gene. CDR3 length equals 15 residues. Here the CDR3 reads CASSATSGRRYEQFF. Written as DNA, the CDR3 is TGTGCCAGCAGTGCGACAAGCGGGAGACGTTATGAGCAGTTCTTC.

The table lists this clonotype with many counts. The V call is TRBV20-1, the J call TRBJ1-5; TRBD1 might be the D (5 bases). Germline V gene data show CDR1 as DFQATT and CDR2 as SNEGSKA (reference sequence). This CDR3 has 13 residues. Between the trimmed V and J ends, which lost 3 bases and 5 bases, there was a span of 11 bases. The CDR3 spells CSARGRVDQPQHF. The CDR3 nucleotides are TGCAGTGCTAGGGGCAGGGTCGATCAGCCCCAGCATTTT.

This clonotype was picked up many times. This sequence joins TRBV27 and TRBJ2-7; unclear D gene. The V gene lost 3 bases and the J gene lost 1 base, with 13 bases spanning the gap. The CDR3 spans 15 residues. Per the germline V gene, CDR1 is MNHEY and CDR2 is SMNVEV (reference sequence). Here the CDR3 reads CASSFSRRTSYEQYF. In DNA form, the CDR3 reads TGTGCCAGCAGTTTTTCGAGGAGAACATCCTACGAGCAGTACTTC.

Ten or more counts support this clonotype. The chain couples TRBV28 to TRBJ2-7, with TRBD1 identical over 7 bases. V dropped 4 bases and J dropped 4; count of bases not matched to a gene: 13. The V gene's germline CDR1 is MDHEN and CDR2 SYDVKM. This CDR3 contains 16 residues. The CDR3 spells CASSSALRQGWYEQYF. The CDR3, as DNA: TGTGCCAGCAGTTCCGCACTCCGACAGGGTTGGTACGAGCAGTACTTC.

This clonotype was counted many times. The V and J genes are TRBV7-6 and TRBJ2-5; 12 bases line up with TRBD1. Germline assignment: CDR1 SGHVS and CDR2 FNYEAQ. After removal of 5 bases from V and 5 bases from J, the junction contained 12 bases not matched to a gene. CDR3 size: 17 residues. The CDR3 nucleotides read TGTGCCAGCAGCCCTGCTCCCGGGACAGGGGGCTTTGAGACCCAGTACTTC. This codes for CASSPAPGTGGFETQYF.

The table lists this clonotype with many counts. This sequence joins TRBV5-1 and TRBJ2-2; no clear D. V was trimmed by 0 bases and J by 5 bases, leaving 14 bases between them. Germline values: CDR1 SGHRS, CDR2 YFSETQ. CDR3 length: 16 amino acids. Here the CDR3 reads CASSLVTPTRTGELFF. The CDR3 DNA reads as TGCGCCAGCAGCTTGGTCACGCCGACTCGGACCGGGGAGCTGTTTTTT.

A note on this clonotype: A far larger clone is one base from this, pointing to a likely read error. The chain links TRBV6-5 to TRBJ1-2; D is undetermined. This CDR3 has 14 residues. Trimming cost V 7 bases and J 2 bases, with 14 bases left between them. Germline V gene data show CDR1 as MNHEY and CDR2 as SVGAGI. The CDR3 DNA reads as TGTGCCAGCATGGCCCCAGTGGGGAACTATGGCTACACCTTC. Translated: CASMAPVGNYGYTF.

A remark on this clonotype: A read error likely explains this, since a far larger clone differs by one base. The J gene is TRBJ1-2, the V gene TRBV7-9, with TRBD1 as a possible D gene (5 bases). This CDR3 is 15 amino acids long. V dropped 4 bases and J dropped 10 bases, with 22 bases sitting between them. Germline lookup yields CDR1 SEHNR and CDR2 FQNEAQ (reference sequence). CDR3 loop: CASSSSRDGLFVYTF. CDR3 sequence (DNA): TGTGCCAGCAGCTCAAGTCGGGACGGCCTTTTTGTCTACACCTTC.

In its sample, this clonotype is medium-sized. V and J are TRBV5-1 and TRBJ2-5; D may be TRBD1 or TRBD2 (5 bases each). The CDR3 has 12 residues. V lost 5 bases and J lost 4, with 9 bases in between. Germline loops: CDR1 SGHRS, CDR2 YFSETQ. The CDR3 loop reads CASRGEIETQYF. CDR3 DNA sequence: TGCGCCAGCAGGGGGGAAATAGAGACCCAGTACTTC.

The sample holds many counts of this clonotype. The gene calls are TRBV5-6 and TRBJ2-3, with D possibly TRBD2 on 6 matching bases. CDR1 and CDR2 (germline): SGHDT, YYEEEE. The CDR3 sequence is 16 residues long. The ends were cut back, 1 base at V and 5 bases at J, with 17 bases in the middle. The CDR3 is CASSLRFRGSVDTQYF. DNA of the CDR3: TGTGCCAGCAGCTTGCGGTTTCGGGGGTCGGTAGATACGCAGTATTTT. The full variable domain, its missing parts supplied by reference TRBV5-6 and TRBJ2-3, is DAGVTQSPTHLIKTRGQQVTLRCSPKSGHDTVSWYQQALGQGPQFIFQYYEEEERQRGNFPDRFSGHQFPNYSSELNVNALLLGDSALYLCASSLRFRGSVDTQYFGPGTRLTVL.

As to this clonotype: It is likely a read error: a sequence one base away is far more abundant. This rearrangement joins TRBV6-9 to TRBJ1-1, with unresolved D. The CDR3 covers 15 residues. Germline CDR1 reads MNHGY; CDR2 reads SVAAGI. For the CDR3, the DNA is TGTTCCAGCAGTTACTATAGGACTGCGGGGACTGAAGCTTTCTTT. It specifies CSSSYYRTAGTEAFF.